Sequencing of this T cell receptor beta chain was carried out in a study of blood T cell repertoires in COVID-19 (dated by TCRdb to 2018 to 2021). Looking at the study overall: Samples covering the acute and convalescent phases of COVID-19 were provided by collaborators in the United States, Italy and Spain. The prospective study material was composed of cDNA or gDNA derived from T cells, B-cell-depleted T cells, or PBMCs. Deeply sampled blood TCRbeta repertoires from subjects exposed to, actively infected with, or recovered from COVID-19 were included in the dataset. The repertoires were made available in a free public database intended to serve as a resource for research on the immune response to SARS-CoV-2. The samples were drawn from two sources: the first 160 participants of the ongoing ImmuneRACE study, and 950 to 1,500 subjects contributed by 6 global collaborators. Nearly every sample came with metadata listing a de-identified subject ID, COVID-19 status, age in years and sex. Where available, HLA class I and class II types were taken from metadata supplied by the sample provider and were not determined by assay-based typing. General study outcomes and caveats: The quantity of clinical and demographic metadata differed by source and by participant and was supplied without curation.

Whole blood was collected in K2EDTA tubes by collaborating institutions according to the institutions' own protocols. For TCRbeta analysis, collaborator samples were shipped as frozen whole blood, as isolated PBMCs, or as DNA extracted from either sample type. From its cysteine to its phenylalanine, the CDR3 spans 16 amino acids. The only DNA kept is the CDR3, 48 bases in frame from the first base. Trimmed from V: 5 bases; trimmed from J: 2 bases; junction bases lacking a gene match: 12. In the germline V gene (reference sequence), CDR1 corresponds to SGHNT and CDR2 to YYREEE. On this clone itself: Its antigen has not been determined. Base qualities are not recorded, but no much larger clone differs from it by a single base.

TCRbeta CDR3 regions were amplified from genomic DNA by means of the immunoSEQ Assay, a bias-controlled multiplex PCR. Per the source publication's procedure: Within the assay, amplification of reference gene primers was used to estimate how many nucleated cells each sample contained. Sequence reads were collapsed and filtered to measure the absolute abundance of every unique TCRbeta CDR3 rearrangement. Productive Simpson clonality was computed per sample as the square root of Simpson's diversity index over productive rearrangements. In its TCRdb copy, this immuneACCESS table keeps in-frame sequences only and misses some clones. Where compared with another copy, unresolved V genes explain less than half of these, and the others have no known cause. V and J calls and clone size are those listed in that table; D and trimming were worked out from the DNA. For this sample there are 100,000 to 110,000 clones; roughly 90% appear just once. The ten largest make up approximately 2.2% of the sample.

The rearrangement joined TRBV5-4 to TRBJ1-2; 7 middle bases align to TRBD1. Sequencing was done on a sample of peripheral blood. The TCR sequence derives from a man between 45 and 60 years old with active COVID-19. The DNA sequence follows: TGTGCCAGCAGAGCCAGTCCGGGACAGACCAACTATGGCTACACCTTC. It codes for CASRASPGQTNYGYTF.